This passage covers 28 T cell receptor beta chains from one sample sequenced in a study of blood T cells in healthy people across ages. PCR was performed a second time for roughly 7 to 11 cycles using a sample-barcoded 5' primer and a J-beta primer mix. TCRdb independently ran MiXCR on the 5' RACE reads; one entry per CDR3 protein. In the table there are some 290,000 distinct CDR3 sequences, roughly a quarter of which are singletons. The specimen sequenced was blood. All receptors derive from a woman aged 70-85 years in good health.

This sequence joins TRBV7-9 and TRBJ2-3; weak D call: TRBD1 (5 bases). There are 15 residues in the CDR3. Germline-derived CDR1 and CDR2 are SEHNR and FQNEAQ (reference sequence). The V end was cut by 1 base, the J end by 4 bases, with 12 bases between. CDR3 amino acids: CASSLEQAPPDTQYF. The CDR3 coding sequence is TGTGCCAGCAGCTTAGAACAGGCGCCCCCAGATACGCAGTATTTT.

This clonotype was found a few times. The chain links TRBV28 to TRBJ2-7, with 7 bases lining up with TRBD1. V lost 7 bases and J lost 3; bases outside the gene matches: 6. CDR3 length: 13 amino acids. Germline CDR1 and CDR2: MDHEN and SYDVKM. CDR3 in DNA: TGTGCCAGCACCTCACAGGGGAGCTACGAGCAGTACTTC. This gives the protein CASTSQGSYEQYF.

The table lists this clonotype with a few counts. The chain joins TRBV6-5 to TRBJ2-5; D remains unclear. The J call is uncertain, as TRBJ2-7 better fits the DNA end. The CDR3 is 16 residues long. Per the germline V gene, CDR1 is MNHEY and CDR2 is SVGAGI. DNA of the CDR3: TGTGCCAGCAGTTATGTGCTGGCGCCGAGCTCCTACGAGCAGTACTTC. It translates to CASSYVLAPSSYEQYF.

This clonotype was detected a few times. The chain recombines TRBV7-2 with TRBJ1-1, with D tentatively TRBD1 (6 bases). V lost 3 bases to trimming and J lost 1 base, with 12 bases between them. Germline V gene data show CDR1 as SGHTA and CDR2 as FQGNSA. The CDR3 is 15 residues long. CDR3 sequence reads: CASSFTGTQNTEAFF. CDR3 DNA: TGTGCCAGCAGCTTTACCGGGACACAGAACACTGAAGCTTTCTTT.

The chain is built from TRBV2 and TRBJ1-2, with D possibly being TRBD1 (6 bases). V lost 2 bases to trimming and J lost 7 bases, with 11 bases between them. The CDR3 sequence is 13 residues long. From germline, CDR1 is SNHLY and CDR2 FYNNEI. The CDR3 spells CASSEQGHSGYTF. The CDR3 DNA reads as TGTGCCAGCAGTGAACAGGGGCACAGTGGCTACACCTTC. Full variable domain (outside the CDR3, taken from reference TRBV2 and TRBJ1-2): EPEVTQTPSHQVTQMGQEVILRCVPISNHLYFYWYRQILGQKVEFLVSFYNNEISEKSEIFDDQFSVERPDGSNFTLKIRSTKLEDSAMYFCASSEQGHSGYTFGSGTRLTVV.

This clonotype was counted between two and nine times. This chain links TRBV29-1 with TRBJ1-1, with D maybe TRBD1 (5 bases). Between the trimmed V and J ends, which lost 7 bases and 1 base, there was a span of 10 bases. Germline V gene lookup returns CDR1 SQVTM and CDR2 ANQGSEA. CDR3 length: 12 amino acids. The CDR3 coding sequence is TGCAGCGCCGGGACGGCGAACACTGAAGCTTTCTTT. This gives the protein CSAGTANTEAFF. The entire variable domain, with the rest obtained from reference TRBV29-1 and TRBJ1-1, is as follows: SAVISQKPSRDICQRGTSLTIQCQVDSQVTMMFWYRQQPGQSLTLIATANQGSEATYESGFVIDKFPISRPNLTFSTLTVSNMSPEDSSIYLCSAGTANTEAFFGQGTRLTVV.

The genes are TRBV4-1 and TRBJ2-5; weak D call: TRBD1 (5 bases). This CDR3 spans 16 amino acids. Trimming cost V 0 bases and J 2 bases, with 13 bases left between them. Germline V gene data show CDR1 as MGHRA and CDR2 as YSYEKL. The CDR3 coding sequence is TGCGCCAGCAGCCAAGAAAAAAGCAGGACACAAGAGACCCAGTACTTC. Translating gives CASSQEKSRTQETQYF.

Turning to this clonotype: A much larger clone lies a single base off, so this may be a read error. The chain links TRBV5-1 to TRBJ2-5; 8 positions match TRBD1. The J call is doubtful: the DNA matches TRBJ2-7 better. Germline CDR1 and CDR2: SGHRS and YFSETQ. The CDR3 is made up of 15 amino acids. The chain's CDR3 is CASSWGDRGLYEQYF. As DNA, the CDR3 is TGCGCCAGCAGCTGGGGCGACAGGGGTCTCTACGAGCAGTACTTC.

This clonotype was seen more than once but under ten times. The gene calls are TRBV28 and TRBJ2-1, with 10 bases matching TRBD2. The V gene end was trimmed by 5 bases and the J gene end by 4 bases; junction bases not matched to a gene: 8. Germline-derived CDR1 and CDR2 are MDHEN and SYDVKM. This CDR3 is 16 amino acids long. The CDR3 DNA follows: TGTGCCAGCAGTACCAGCGGGGGGGACCCATACAATGAGCAGTTCTTC. Its protein is CASSTSGGDPYNEQFF.

The J gene is TRBJ1-4, the V gene TRBV20-1, with no clear D. The CDR3 is made up of 15 amino acids. Germline V gene sequence: CDR1 DFQATT, CDR2 SNEGSKA (reference sequence). Trimming took 1 base from V and 3 from J, leaving 12 bases between them. The CDR3 loop is CSARGGPGANEKLFF. The CDR3 nucleotides read TGCAGTGCTAGAGGAGGGCCCGGGGCTAATGAAAAACTGTTTTTT.

In this sample, this clonotype turned up a few times. V is TRBV2 and J is TRBJ2-5; tentative D call: TRBD1 (5 bases). Germline assignment: CDR1 SNHLY and CDR2 FYNNEI. The CDR3 runs to 13 residues. The V end was cut by 8 bases, the J end by 1 base, with 11 bases between. The DNA for the CDR3 is TGTGCCAGCCTCAGGGATCCCCAAGAGACCCAGTACTTC. This encodes CASLRDPQETQYF.

J is TRBJ2-7 and V is TRBV29-1; a weak D match, TRBD2 (5 bases). Trimming took 3 bases from V and 3 from J, leaving 6 bases between them. The CDR3 is 11 residues long. From germline, CDR1 is SQVTM and CDR2 ANQGSEA. CDR3 coding DNA: TGCAGCGTTGATGGAGGCTACGAGCAGTACTTC. Protein sequence: CSVDGGYEQYF.

The chain combines TRBV7-8 with TRBJ2-7; TRBD1 aligns across 8 bases. The CDR3 spans 15 residues. The germline V gene encodes CDR1 SGHVS and CDR2 FQNEAQ. The V segment lost 5 bases and the J segment 4 bases; nucleotides outside the gene matches: 10. CDR3 nucleotide sequence: TGTGCCAGCAGCCCCAGAAAACGACAGGGGTACGAGCAGTACTTC. Translated, it gives CASSPRKRQGYEQYF.

This clonotype showed up just a few times. The chain employs TRBV14 and TRBJ2-1, with TRBD2 as a possible D gene (6 bases). The CDR3 has 16 residues. With 4 bases removed from V and 5 bases from J, the gap between germline ends came to 18 bases. Germline loops: CDR1 SGHDN, CDR2 FVKESK. As DNA, the CDR3 is TGTGCCAGCAGCCCCATCTGGGGAGGCCGTCACAATGAGCAGTTCTTC. This codes for CASSPIWGGRHNEQFF.

The chain carries TRBV20-1 and TRBJ2-7; unclear D gene. Trimming left V 2 bases short and J 3 bases short, with 17 bases between. Germline assignment: CDR1 DFQATT and CDR2 SNEGSKA (reference sequence). The CDR3 has 15 residues. The CDR3 nucleotides read TGCAGTGCTAGACCCCAAGGTAGTATCCTCTACGAGCAGTACTTC. Translating gives CSARPQGSILYEQYF.

This clonotype turned up a few times. The chain employs TRBV19 and TRBJ1-1, with 7 bases fitting TRBD1. The CDR3 loop spans 18 amino acids. Germline CDR1 and CDR2: LNHDA and SQIVND (reference sequence). J was trimmed by 4 bases and V by 3 bases; bases with no gene match: 17. CDR3 nucleotide sequence: TGTGCCAGTAGTATTCGTCGTAATCTACAGGGGAGGGTCACTGAAGCTTTCTTT. This gives the protein CASSIRRNLQGRVTEAFF. The complete variable domain, with remaining parts taken from reference TRBV19 and TRBJ1-1, reads DGGITQSPKYLFRKEGQNVTLSCEQNLNHDAMYWYRQDPGQGLRLIYYSQIVNDFQKGDIAEGYSVSREKKESFPLTVTSAQKNPTAFYLCASSIRRNLQGRVTEAFFGQGTRLTVV.

This clonotype was counted a few times. The chain employs TRBV24-1 and TRBJ2-5; 14 bases fit TRBD2. Germline values: CDR1 KGHDR, CDR2 SFDVKD. The CDR3 has 16 amino acids. V dropped 4 bases and J dropped 4; count of bases not matched to a gene: 4. DNA of the CDR3: TGTGCCACCAGTGACCCTGGACTAGCGGGAGGAGAGACCCAGTACTTC. The encoded protein is CATSDPGLAGGETQYF.

V is TRBV7-9 and J is TRBJ1-3; D gene ambiguous. This CDR3 has 14 amino acids. V lost 5 bases to trimming and J lost 8 bases, with 16 bases between them. Germline V CDR1 and CDR2: SEHNR, FQNEAQ (reference sequence). This chain's CDR3 is CASSNETGSHTIYF. CDR3 in DNA: TGTGCCAGCAGCAACGAAACCGGATCCCACACCATATATTTT. Full variable domain (outside the CDR3, taken from reference TRBV7-9 and TRBJ1-3): DTGVSQNPRHKITKRGQNVTFRCDPISEHNRLYWYRQTLGQGPEFLTYFQNEAQLEKSRLLSDRFSAERPKGSFSTLEIQRTEQGDSAMYLCASSNETGSHTIYFGEGSWLTVV.

CDR3 residues: CASSASVAVAQYF. In nucleotides, the CDR3 is TGTGCCAGCAGTGCATCGGTCGCGGTGGCCCAGTACTTC. This chain joins TRBV12-3 or TRBV12-4 and TRBJ2-5; no definite D call. V dropped 5 bases and J dropped 9 bases, with 16 bases sitting between them. The CDR3 length is 13 residues.

The chain has TRBV28 and TRBJ2-5; D tentatively reads TRBD1 or TRBD2 (5 bases each). Trimming cost V 1 base and J 5 bases, with 11 bases left between them. The CDR3 has 14 amino acids. Germline V gene lookup returns CDR1 MDHEN and CDR2 SYDVKM. CDR3 coding DNA: TGTGCCAGCAGTTTATATGGGGGAACGGAGACCCAGTACTTC. Its protein product is CASSLYGGTETQYF.

There are a few counts of this clonotype. The rearrangement uses TRBV29-1 and TRBJ1-2; 9 bases agree with TRBD1. CDR1 and CDR2 (germline): SQVTM, ANQGSEA. The V segment lost 3 bases and the J segment 2 bases; nucleotides outside the gene matches: 4. CDR3 size: 14 residues. The DNA for the CDR3 is TGCAGCGTTGAGGCCGGGACAGGGAACTATGGCTACACCTTC. It translates to CSVEAGTGNYGYTF.

The chain is built from TRBV12-3 or TRBV12-4 and TRBJ2-7; D not certain. The V end was cut by 2 bases, the J end by 3 bases, with 8 bases between. CDR3 size: 13 residues. The CDR3, as DNA: TGTGCCAGCAGTTTACAGGTCCTCTACGAGCAGTACTTC. It yields the protein CASSLQVLYEQYF.

This sequence joins TRBV11-1 and TRBJ2-7, with 8 bases matching TRBD1. V trimming: 2 bases; J trimming: 1 base; junction bases outside the gene matches: 4. This CDR3 is built from 15 residues. Germline assignment: CDR1 SGHAT and CDR2 FQDESV (reference sequence). This CDR3 is CASSLQGAQSYEQYF. Written as DNA, the CDR3 is TGTGCCAGCAGCTTACAGGGGGCTCAATCCTACGAGCAGTACTTC. Full variable domain (missing parts from reference TRBV11-1 and TRBJ2-7): EAEVAQSPRYKITEKSQAVAFWCDPISGHATLYWYRQILGQGPELLVQFQDESVVDDSQLPKDRFSAERLKGVDSTLKIQPAELGDSAMYLCASSLQGAQSYEQYFGPGTRLTVT.

This clonotype has a count of ten or more. The chain is built from TRBV2 and TRBJ2-2; D perhaps matches TRBD1 (5 bases). The germline CDR1 and CDR2 sequences are SNHLY and FYNNEI. With 6 bases removed from V and 0 bases from J, the gap between germline ends came to 23 bases. The CDR3 spans 19 residues. This chain's CDR3 is CASSRQPMVGVTNTGELFF. DNA for the CDR3: TGTGCCAGCAGCCGCCAGCCGATGGTAGGGGTAACGAACACCGGGGAGCTGTTTTTT.

This clonotype was observed a handful of times. The V call is TRBV7-2, the J call TRBJ2-3; D perhaps matches TRBD2 (5 bases). V lost 2 bases and J 1 base, leaving 13 bases between the germline ends. Germline CDR1 reads SGHTA; CDR2 reads FQGNSA. The CDR3 loop spans 16 amino acids. DNA for the CDR3: TGTGCCAGCAGCTTACCCACCCGGACTGGCACAGATACGCAGTATTTT. This sequence encodes CASSLPTRTGTDTQYF.

The genes are TRBV6-2 or TRBV6-3 and TRBJ2-7; 11 positions agree with TRBD2. The end of the DNA fits TRBJ2-5 better, so the J call may be wrong. This CDR3 is 16 amino acids long. The germline V gene has CDR1 MNHEY and CDR2 SVGEGT. This CDR3 reads CASSYGGLAEQETQYF. In nucleotides, the CDR3 is TGTGCCAGCAGTTACGGGGGACTAGCGGAACAAGAGACCCAGTACTTC.

This chain joins TRBV5-1 and TRBJ2-1; TRBD2 agrees at 7 bases. CDR3 length: 15 residues. The V and J ends lost 6 bases and 4 bases, in that order; junction bases with no gene match: 10. In germline, CDR1 is SGHRS, CDR2 YFSETQ. This CDR3 is CASTRGEVPYNEQFF. CDR3 DNA sequence: TGCGCCAGCACCCGGGGGGAGGTCCCTTACAATGAGCAGTTCTTC.

V is TRBV5-1 and J is TRBJ2-1; TRBD2 matches 7 bases. After removal of 4 bases from V and 3 bases from J, the junction contained 7 bases not matched to a gene. This CDR3 comprises 15 residues. Germline V lookup: CDR1 SGHRS, CDR2 YFSETQ. In nucleotides, the CDR3 is TGCGCCAGCAGCCAACCGGGGGGACTCTACAATGAGCAGTTCTTC. It yields the protein CASSQPGGLYNEQFF.